The rows below give T cell receptor beta chains drawn from one sample of a study of T-cell reconstitution after alpha-beta-depleted transplantation in children. TCRdb re-analysed the PCR reads in MiXCR, keeping a single row per CDR3 protein. The sample holds 98,000 or so distinct CDR3 sequences, less than 25% seen once. The sample was PBMCs, taken before TCRalphabeta/CD19-depleted stem cell transplant. These receptors all come from a boy aged 2-15 years with acute lymphoblastic leukemia, due to receive a stem cell transplant. Each CDR3 is given with its conserved first and last residue. Fields, in order: CDR3 length, D gene, V gene, clone size, J gene, CDR3 DNA, CDR3 protein. The D gene is left open where the match is weak. Expanded clones are given a class, and other clones once, few, many or no size at all.

>16|TRBD1|TRBV27|NA|TRBJ2-7
TGTGCCAGCAGTTTATCGAAGGGACAGGTCTCCTACGAGCAGTACTTC
CASSLSKGQVSYEQYF
>13|TRBD2|TRBV7-2|NA|TRBJ2-7
TGTGCCAGCAGCAATAGCGGGAGCTACAAGCAGTACTTC
CASSNSGSYKQYF
>14|TRBD1|TRBV28|NA|TRBJ2-7
TGTGCCAGCGTGCCGGGACAGGTCTCCTACGAGCAGTACTTC
CASVPGQVSYEQYF
>14|NA|TRBV9|NA|TRBJ1-1
TGTGCCAGCAGCGTTGGTAGCAGGGCGACTGAAGCTTTCTTT
CASSVGSRATEAFF
>20|TRBD2|TRBV3-1|NA|TRBJ2-7
TGTGCCTCCACCCAAGGAGCAAGGACTAGCGGGATCCCGGGCTCCTACGAGCAGTACTTC
CASTQGARTSGIPGSYEQYF
>16|TRBD2|TRBV7-8|few|TRBJ2-4
TGTGCCAGCAGCTCCTACCTAGCGGAGGGCTTACCCATTCAGTACTTC
CASSSYLAEGLPIQYF
>16|NA|TRBV4-3|few|TRBJ2-7
TGCGCCAGCAGCCAAGATGTATCAGGGGTTTCTTACGAGCAGTACTTC
CASSQDVSGVSYEQYF
>15|TRBD1|TRBV28|few|TRBJ1-1
TGTGCCAGCAGTTTAGCGGGGACAGAGAACACTGAAGCTTTCTTT
CASSLAGTENTEAFF
>15|NA|TRBV5-6|few|TRBJ2-7
TGTGCCAGCAGCCGAATAGACTTTTCTTTATACGAGCAGTACTTC
CASSRIDFSLYEQYF
>11|NA|TRBV4-1|many|TRBJ2-1
TGCGCCAGCAGCCATGCCAATGAGCAGTTCTTC
CASSHANEQFF
>16|NA|TRBV12-3/TRBV12-4|few|TRBJ1-5
TGTGCCAGCAGTTTAGCGGGGGCACCAGGCAATCAGCCCCAGCATTTT
CASSLAGAPGNQPQHF
>13|TRBD2|TRBV2|NA|TRBJ2-7
TGTGCCAGCAAAAAACTAGCGGAGGGGGAGCAGTACTTC
CASKKLAEGEQYF
>15|TRBD1|TRBV12-3/TRBV12-4|few|TRBJ1-6
TGTGCCAGCAGTTTCAGTGGAGGGGGCGATTCACCCCTCCACTTT
CASSFSGGGDSPLHF
>15|NA|TRBV12-3/TRBV12-4|many|TRBJ2-1
TGTGCCAGCAGCTCTCAATCCCAGATTTACAATGAGCAGTTCTTC
CASSSQSQIYNEQFF
>13|NA|TRBV11-2|NA|TRBJ2-1
TGTGCCAGCAGCTTAGATCTCGGGGGAACGCAGTTCTTC
CASSLDLGGTQFF